This T cell receptor (beta chain) is from a study of chemoradiotherapy in HPV16-positive cancers. Profiled with immunoSEQ multiplex PCR; TCRdb holds only in-frame clones, not every one. The data show 720 or so clones, with about nine tenths seen just once and 9.5% to 13% held by the top ten. The J segment lost 2 bases and the V segment lost 5 bases, leaving 5 bases of the junction unmatched. Germline CDR1 is SGHAT and CDR2 is FQNNGV. This CDR3 region has 15 residues. The clonotype comes from a human donor with HPV-associated anogenital cancer. The chain employs TRBV11-2 and TRBJ2-3, with 9 nucleotides matching TRBD1. The starting material was tumor tissue, obtained from a patient who underwent chemoradiotherapy. The CDR3 loop is CASSPGQGHTDTQYF. DNA for the CDR3: TGTGCCAGCAGCCCAGGACAGGGGCACACAGATACGCAGTATTTT.